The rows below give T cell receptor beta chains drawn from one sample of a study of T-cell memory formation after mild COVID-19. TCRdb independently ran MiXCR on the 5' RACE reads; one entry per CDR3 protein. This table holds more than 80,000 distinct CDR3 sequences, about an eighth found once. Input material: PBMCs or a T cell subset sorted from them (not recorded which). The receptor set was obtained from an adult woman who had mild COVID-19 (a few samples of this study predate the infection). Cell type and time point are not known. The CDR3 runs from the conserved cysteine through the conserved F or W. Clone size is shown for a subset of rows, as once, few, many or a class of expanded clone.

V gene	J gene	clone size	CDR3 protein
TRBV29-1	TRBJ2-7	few	CSVDSGGGYEQYF
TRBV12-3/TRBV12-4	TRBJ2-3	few	CASSLRRGGLADTQYF
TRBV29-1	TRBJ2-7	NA	CSVEGGQGSYEQYF
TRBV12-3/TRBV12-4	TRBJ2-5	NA	CASSLVGAIQETQYF
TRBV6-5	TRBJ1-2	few	CASSYSSGHPNGTF
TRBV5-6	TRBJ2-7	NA	CASSSLAGFSYEQYF
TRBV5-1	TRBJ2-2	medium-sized	CASSPRQGFDTGELFF
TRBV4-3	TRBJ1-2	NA	CASSQGATGGNYGYTF
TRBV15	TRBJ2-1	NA	CATSRGGGRTNEQFF
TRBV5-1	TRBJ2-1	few	CASSFEGRNGGYNEQFF
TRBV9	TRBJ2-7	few	CASSLNTGLPYEQYF
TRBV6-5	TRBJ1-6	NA	CASSYGQGGRHSPLHF
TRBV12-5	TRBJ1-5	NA	CASGLGGSNQPQHF
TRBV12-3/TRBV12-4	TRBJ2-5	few	CASSFEQELAQYF
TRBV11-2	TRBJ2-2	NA	CASSSLTSGGKYTGELFF
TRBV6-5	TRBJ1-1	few	CASAKANTEAFF
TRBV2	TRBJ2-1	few	CASSDRDRGWNEQFF
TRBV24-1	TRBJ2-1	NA	CATSDPTTSGSSYNEQFF
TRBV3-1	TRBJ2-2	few	CASSPSGLGTGELFF
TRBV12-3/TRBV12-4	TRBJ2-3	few	CASSSRGGSTDTQYF
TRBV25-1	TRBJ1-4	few	CASSAGQLVFF
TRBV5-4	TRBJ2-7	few	CASSPERDRVHEQYF
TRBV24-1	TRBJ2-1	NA	CATSGTSAGEQFF
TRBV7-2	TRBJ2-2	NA	CASSPQDRTNTGELFF
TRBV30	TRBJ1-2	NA	CAWRRTGASRGDNYGYTF
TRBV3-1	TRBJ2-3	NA	CASSQDLRGADTDTQYF
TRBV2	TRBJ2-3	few	CASALGGGRTDTQYF
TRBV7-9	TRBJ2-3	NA	CASSFGEPGADTQYF
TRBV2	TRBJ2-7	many	CASSARPLGEQYF
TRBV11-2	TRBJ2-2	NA	CASSSGTGGTGELFF
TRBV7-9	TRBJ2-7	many	CASSLESGRASYEQYF
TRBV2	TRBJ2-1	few	CASSGPYEQFF
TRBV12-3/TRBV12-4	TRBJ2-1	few	CASSPDPGDGGANEQFF
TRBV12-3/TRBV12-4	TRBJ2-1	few	CASSEAWLSPYNEQFF
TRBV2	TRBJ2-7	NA	CASSVWAGEHEQYF
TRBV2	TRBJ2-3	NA	CAGSGGVDTQYF
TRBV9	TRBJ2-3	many	CASSALAGGLDTQYF
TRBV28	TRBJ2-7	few	CASSSWTYEQYF
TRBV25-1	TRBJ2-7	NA	CASSSSASGRPGASYEQYF
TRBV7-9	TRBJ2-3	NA	CASSQITSGSLRTDTQYF
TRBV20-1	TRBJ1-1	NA	CSARHPQGYTEAFF